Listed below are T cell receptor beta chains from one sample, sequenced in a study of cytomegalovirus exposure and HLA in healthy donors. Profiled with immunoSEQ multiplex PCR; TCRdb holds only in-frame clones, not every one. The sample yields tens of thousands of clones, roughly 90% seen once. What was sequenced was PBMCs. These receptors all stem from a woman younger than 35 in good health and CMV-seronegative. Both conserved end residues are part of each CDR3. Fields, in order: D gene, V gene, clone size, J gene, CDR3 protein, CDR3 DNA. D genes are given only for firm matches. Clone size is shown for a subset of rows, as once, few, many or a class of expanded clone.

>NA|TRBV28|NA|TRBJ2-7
CASSRVGASSYEQYF
TGTGCCAGCAGTCGTGTGGGGGCTAGCTCCTACGAGCAGTACTTC
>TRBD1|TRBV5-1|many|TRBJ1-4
CASSLNGQGQNEKLFF
TGCGCCAGCAGCCTAAATGGACAGGGACAAAATGAAAAACTGTTTTTT
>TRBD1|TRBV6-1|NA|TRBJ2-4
CASEIGGASRNIQYF
TGTGCCAGCGAGATAGGGGGCGCAAGTAGGAACATTCAGTACTTC
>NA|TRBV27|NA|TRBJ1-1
CASSLSGRNEAFF
TGTGCCAGCAGTTTATCTGGCAGGAACGAAGCTTTCTTT
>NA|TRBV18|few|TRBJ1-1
CASSPLYLNTEAFF
TGTGCCAGCTCACCACTTTACTTGAACACTGAAGCTTTCTTT
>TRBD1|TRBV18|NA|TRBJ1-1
CASSPGTENTEAFF
TGTGCCAGCTCACCAGGGACAGAGAACACTGAAGCTTTCTTT
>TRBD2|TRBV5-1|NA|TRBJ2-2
CASSWGLAGGSTGELFF
TGCGCCAGCAGCTGGGGACTAGCGGGAGGGTCCACCGGGGAGCTGTTTTTT
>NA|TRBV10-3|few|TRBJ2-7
CAIRDSLYEQYF
TGTGCCATCAGGGACAGCCTTTACGAGCAGTACTTC
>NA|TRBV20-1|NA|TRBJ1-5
CSARLGGPQHF
TGCAGTGCTAGGTTGGGAGGACCCCAGCATTTT
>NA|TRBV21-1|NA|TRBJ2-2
CAPMDRGFRGELFF
TGTGCCCCGATGGACAGGGGGTTCAGAGGGGAGCTGTTTTTT
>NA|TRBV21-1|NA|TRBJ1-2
CASSLQTPNYGYTF
TGTGCCAGCAGCCTTCAAACACCGAACTATGGCTACACCTTC
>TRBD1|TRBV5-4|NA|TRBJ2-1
CASSLETGGFYNEQFF
TGTGCCAGCAGCTTGGAGACAGGGGGCTTTTACAATGAGCAGTTCTTC
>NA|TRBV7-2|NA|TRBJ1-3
CASSLDFSGNTIYF
TGTGCCAGCAGCTTAGACTTCTCTGGAAACACCATATATTTT
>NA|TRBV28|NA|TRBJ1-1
CASSRQINTEAFF
TGTGCCAGCAGTCGACAAATCAACACTGAAGCTTTCTTT
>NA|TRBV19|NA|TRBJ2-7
CASSPGTLPSEQYF
TGTGCCAGTAGTCCGGGGACTCTCCCCTCCGAGCAGTACTTC
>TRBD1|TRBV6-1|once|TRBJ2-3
CASSERQGDMDTQYF
TGTGCCAGCAGTGAACGGCAGGGGGATATGGATACGCAGTATTTT
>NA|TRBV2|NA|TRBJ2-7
CASSEPGVTRQYF
TGTGCCAGCAGTGAACCTGGTGTTACGCGGCAGTACTTC
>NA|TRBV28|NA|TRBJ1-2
CASSFAGGDYGYTF
TGTGCCAGCAGTTTTGCGGGGGGCGATTATGGCTACACCTTC
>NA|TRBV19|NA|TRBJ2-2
CASSVKSGTTNTGELFF
TGTGCCAGTAGTGTGAAATCCGGGACAACGAACACCGGGGAGCTGTTTTTT
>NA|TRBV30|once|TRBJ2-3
CAWSVAGTQYF
TGTGCCTGGAGTGTTGCCGGTACGCAGTATTTT
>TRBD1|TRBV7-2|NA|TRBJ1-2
CASSTGQGASGYTF
TGTGCCAGCAGCACGGGACAGGGAGCTTCTGGCTACACCTTC
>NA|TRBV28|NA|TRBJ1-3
CASRAQSSGNTIYF
TGTGCCAGCAGAGCGCAGAGCTCTGGAAACACCATATATTTT
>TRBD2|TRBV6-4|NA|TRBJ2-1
CASSVRTSGGYNEQFF
TGTGCCAGCAGTGTTAGGACTAGCGGGGGATACAATGAGCAGTTCTTC